Below are 2 T cell receptor beta chains sequenced from a single sample in a study of tumor-infiltrating lymphocytes in primary liver carcinoma. Production of TCR beta cDNA used 500 ng total RNA together with a constant-region primer. Slightly modified ARM-PCR, run as three nested multiplex PCR rounds, produced the TCR beta libraries. Amplification in the first two PCR rounds was performed using TRBV1-TRBV30 forward primers and a C-beta reverse primer for 10 cycles each. Each CDR3 protein gets one entry after TCRdb re-called the multiplex PCR reads with MiXCR. The sample shows fewer than 350,000 distinct CDR3 sequences, approximately 64% of them seen only once. Both blood RNA, taken from unsorted whole blood, and germline DNA were extracted. The sequenced sample was peripheral blood. These receptors all come from a middle-aged man with primary liver carcinoma and hepatitis B virus infection.

The genes are TRBV30 and TRBJ2-7, with D possibly matching TRBD1 (5 bases). This CDR3 contains 14 residues. The germline V gene encodes CDR1 GTSNPN and CDR2 SVGIG (reference sequence). Deletions cut 3 bases from V and 3 bases from J, with 15 bases between. This CDR3 is CAWSPQALSYEQYF. In DNA, the CDR3 is TGTGCCTGGAGCCCACAGGCGCTTAGCTACGAGCAGTACTTC.

Concerning this clonotype itself: One base away lies a much larger clone, so this may be a sequencing read error. The V and J genes are TRBV6-6 and TRBJ2-7, with D perhaps TRBD1 (6 bases). This CDR3 has 13 residues. The germline gives CDR1 MNHNY, CDR2 SVGAGI (reference sequence). With 6 bases removed from V and 8 bases from J, the gap between germline ends came to 17 bases. CDR3 in DNA: TGTGCCAGCAGACAGGGACCGTTTACCCAGCAGTACTTC. This translates into CASRQGPFTQQYF.